The rows below give T cell receptor beta chains drawn from one sample of a study of blood T cell repertoires in COVID-19. TCRdb keeps only in-frame clones here, not all; method: immunoSEQ multiplex PCR. Here the sample spans approximately 330,000 clones, roughly 85% being singletons. The sequenced sample consisted of PBMCs or T cells enriched from blood (not recorded which). The receptors shown here come from a woman in her 40s with acute COVID-19. Each CDR3 is given with its conserved first and last residue. The D gene is left open where the match is weak. The listing skips clone size in some rows; elsewhere it reads once, few, many or a size class.

abundance: NA; d_gene: NA; j_gene: TRBJ2-1; v_gene: TRBV7-2; CDR3aa: CASSLDGTSYNEQFF; CDR3nt: TGTGCCAGCAGCTTGGACGGGACATCCTACAATGAGCAGTTCTTC
abundance: NA; d_gene: TRBD1; j_gene: TRBJ2-2; v_gene: TRBV11-2; CDR3aa: CASSLSDRSNTGELFF; CDR3nt: TGTGCCAGCAGCCTCTCGGACAGGTCGAACACCGGGGAGCTGTTTTTT
abundance: NA; d_gene: TRBD2; j_gene: TRBJ2-3; v_gene: TRBV28; CDR3aa: CASSFASGRAGTQYF; CDR3nt: TGTGCCAGCAGTTTTGCCAGCGGGAGGGCCGGTACGCAGTATTTT
abundance: NA; d_gene: NA; j_gene: TRBJ1-4; v_gene: TRBV15; CDR3aa: CATSRVGQPNEKLFF; CDR3nt: TGTGCCACCAGCAGAGTAGGACAGCCTAATGAAAAACTGTTTTTT
abundance: NA; d_gene: NA; j_gene: TRBJ2-1; v_gene: TRBV28; CDR3aa: CASSLRDEQFF; CDR3nt: TGTGCCAGCAGTTTACGCGATGAGCAGTTCTTC
abundance: NA; d_gene: NA; j_gene: TRBJ2-5; v_gene: TRBV2; CDR3aa: CASSTGLQETQYF; CDR3nt: TGTGCCAGCAGTACCGGACTTCAAGAGACCCAGTACTTC
abundance: NA; d_gene: TRBD1; j_gene: TRBJ1-5; v_gene: TRBV9; CDR3aa: CTRGQGWNQPQHF; CDR3nt: TGTACCAGGGGACAGGGGTGGAATCAGCCCCAGCATTTT
abundance: NA; d_gene: TRBD1; j_gene: TRBJ2-3; v_gene: TRBV7-2; CDR3aa: CASSSVQGALDTQYF; CDR3nt: TGTGCCAGCAGCTCGGTACAGGGGGCTCTAGATACGCAGTATTTT
abundance: NA; d_gene: TRBD1; j_gene: TRBJ1-2; v_gene: TRBV7-3; CDR3aa: CASSRGQGIGAGYTF; CDR3nt: TGTGCCAGCAGCCGAGGACAGGGTATTGGTGCTGGCTACACCTTC
abundance: NA; d_gene: TRBD1; j_gene: TRBJ2-7; v_gene: TRBV11-3; CDR3aa: CASSQGGNVYEQYF; CDR3nt: TGTGCCAGCAGCCAAGGGGGCAACGTCTACGAGCAGTACTTC
abundance: NA; d_gene: TRBD1; j_gene: TRBJ2-7; v_gene: TRBV27; CDR3aa: CASNPRGQGAGEQYF; CDR3nt: TGTGCCAGCAACCCACGAGGACAGGGGGCGGGGGAGCAGTACTTC
abundance: once; d_gene: TRBD2; j_gene: TRBJ2-3; v_gene: TRBV5-4; CDR3aa: CASSSSGGAVADTQYF; CDR3nt: TGTGCCAGCAGCTCTAGCGGGGGGGCTGTGGCAGATACGCAGTATTTT
abundance: NA; d_gene: TRBD1; j_gene: TRBJ1-6; v_gene: TRBV6-1; CDR3aa: CASSELGTGVSPLHF; CDR3nt: TGTGCCAGCAGTGAATTGGGGACAGGAGTCTCACCCCTCCACTTT
abundance: NA; d_gene: TRBD2; j_gene: TRBJ2-5; v_gene: TRBV3-1/TRBV3-2; CDR3aa: CARVYGRLVETQYF; CDR3nt: TGTGCCAGAGTATACGGGAGGTTGGTAGAGACCCAGTACTTC
abundance: NA; d_gene: NA; j_gene: TRBJ1-3; v_gene: TRBV7-6; CDR3aa: CASSPLGDSGNTIYF; CDR3nt: TGTGCCAGCAGCCCGTTAGGGGACTCTGGAAACACCATATATTTT
abundance: NA; d_gene: TRBD1; j_gene: TRBJ1-2; v_gene: TRBV7-9; CDR3aa: CASSPGDRRPTTNYGYTF; CDR3nt: TGTGCCAGCAGCCCAGGGGACAGACGCCCTACGACAAACTATGGCTACACCTTC
abundance: NA; d_gene: NA; j_gene: TRBJ2-3; v_gene: TRBV5-3; CDR3aa: CARSLEGGGPTRTDTQYF; CDR3nt: TGTGCCAGAAGCTTGGAAGGCGGGGGCCCAACCCGCACAGATACGCAGTATTTT
abundance: NA; d_gene: NA; j_gene: TRBJ1-5; v_gene: TRBV7-9; CDR3aa: CASSLLGHFSNQPQHF; CDR3nt: TGTGCCAGCAGCTTATTGGGACATTTTAGCAATCAGCCCCAGCATTTT
abundance: NA; d_gene: NA; j_gene: TRBJ1-5; v_gene: TRBV15; CDR3aa: CATSRVPQGSNQPQHF; CDR3nt: TGTGCCACCAGCAGAGTACCGCAGGGTAGCAATCAGCCCCAGCATTTT
abundance: NA; d_gene: NA; j_gene: TRBJ2-1; v_gene: TRBV12-3/TRBV12-4; CDR3aa: CASSPNDNSRIF; CDR3nt: TGTGCCAGCAGTCCGAATGACAACAGTAGGATCTTC
abundance: NA; d_gene: NA; j_gene: TRBJ2-7; v_gene: TRBV27; CDR3aa: CASRENTAPIHEQYF; CDR3nt: TGTGCCAGCAGAGAAAATACCGCGCCTATTCACGAGCAGTACTTC
abundance: NA; d_gene: TRBD1; j_gene: TRBJ2-7; v_gene: TRBV5-5; CDR3aa: CASSLGQGVTYEQYF; CDR3nt: TGTGCCAGCAGCCTAGGACAGGGGGTCACCTACGAGCAGTACTTC
abundance: NA; d_gene: NA; j_gene: TRBJ2-2; v_gene: TRBV5-6; CDR3aa: CASSLDTGLNTGELFF; CDR3nt: TGTGCCAGCAGCCTCGATACAGGGCTGAACACCGGGGAGCTGTTTTTT
abundance: NA; d_gene: NA; j_gene: TRBJ1-4; v_gene: TRBV7-9; CDR3aa: CASSLPLAANEKLFF; CDR3nt: TGTGCCAGCAGCTTACCTCTGGCAGCTAATGAAAAACTGTTTTTT
abundance: NA; d_gene: NA; j_gene: TRBJ2-5; v_gene: TRBV21-1; CDR3aa: CASSNVCRDRVPETQYF; CDR3nt: TGTGCCAGCAGCAATGTGTGTCGGGACAGGGTCCCAGAGACCCAGTACTTC
abundance: NA; d_gene: NA; j_gene: TRBJ1-1; v_gene: TRBV5-1; CDR3aa: CASRIRRDTEAFF; CDR3nt: TGCGCCAGCAGGATCCGGAGGGACACTGAAGCTTTCTTT
abundance: NA; d_gene: NA; j_gene: TRBJ1-4; v_gene: TRBV19; CDR3aa: CASSIVQKTTNEKLFF; CDR3nt: TGTGCCAGTAGTATAGTGCAGAAGACAACTAATGAAAAACTGTTTTTT
abundance: NA; d_gene: TRBD2; j_gene: TRBJ2-1; v_gene: TRBV2; CDR3aa: CASSSGLANEQFF; CDR3nt: TGTGCCAGCAGTAGTGGACTAGCCAATGAGCAGTTCTTC
abundance: NA; d_gene: TRBD1; j_gene: TRBJ1-2; v_gene: TRBV6-2/TRBV6-3; CDR3aa: CASSTPTGINYGYTF; CDR3nt: TGTGCCAGCAGTACGCCGACAGGGATTAACTATGGCTACACCTTC
abundance: NA; d_gene: TRBD1; j_gene: TRBJ2-5; v_gene: TRBV2; CDR3aa: CASHRGQGETQYF; CDR3nt: TGTGCCAGTCACAGGGGTCAGGGAGAGACCCAGTACTTC
abundance: NA; d_gene: NA; j_gene: TRBJ1-2; v_gene: TRBV9; CDR3aa: CASSVGGGKGGYTF; CDR3nt: TGTGCCAGCAGCGTAGGCGGGGGCAAAGGTGGCTACACCTTC
abundance: NA; d_gene: NA; j_gene: TRBJ2-1; v_gene: TRBV20-1; CDR3aa: CSASRGNSYNEQFF; CDR3nt: TGCAGTGCTAGTCGGGGGAACTCCTACAATGAGCAGTTCTTC
abundance: NA; d_gene: TRBD2; j_gene: TRBJ2-5; v_gene: TRBV4-2; CDR3aa: CASSQEGSGEETQYF; CDR3nt: TGTGCCAGCAGCCAAGAGGGTAGCGGGGAAGAGACCCAGTACTTC
abundance: NA; d_gene: TRBD2; j_gene: TRBJ2-1; v_gene: TRBV29-1; CDR3aa: CSVVPVLAEGYEQFF; CDR3nt: TGCAGCGTTGTACCGGTACTAGCGGAGGGGTATGAGCAGTTCTTC
abundance: NA; d_gene: NA; j_gene: TRBJ1-1; v_gene: TRBV3-1/TRBV3-2; CDR3aa: CASSQDLEGNTEAFF; CDR3nt: TGTGCCAGCAGCCAAGATTTGGAGGGGAACACTGAAGCTTTCTTT
abundance: NA; d_gene: TRBD1; j_gene: TRBJ2-7; v_gene: TRBV4-2; CDR3aa: CASSQDPSGQGVLEQYF; CDR3nt: TGTGCCAGCAGCCAAGATCCGTCGGGACAGGGGGTGCTCGAGCAGTACTTC
abundance: NA; d_gene: TRBD1; j_gene: TRBJ1-2; v_gene: TRBV9; CDR3aa: CASSAGGSYGYTF; CDR3nt: TGTGCCAGCAGCGCAGGGGGTAGCTATGGCTACACCTTC
abundance: NA; d_gene: TRBD1; j_gene: TRBJ1-1; v_gene: TRBV7-9; CDR3aa: CASSFPTGGVNTEAFF; CDR3nt: TGTGCCAGCAGCTTCCCTACAGGGGGAGTGAACACTGAAGCTTTCTTT
abundance: NA; d_gene: TRBD2; j_gene: TRBJ2-5; v_gene: TRBV6-5; CDR3aa: CASSYLAGGPETQYF; CDR3nt: TGTGCCAGCAGTTATTTGGCGGGAGGGCCAGAGACCCAGTACTTC
abundance: NA; d_gene: TRBD2; j_gene: TRBJ2-5; v_gene: TRBV5-1; CDR3aa: CASSKALAGVQETQYF; CDR3nt: TGCGCCAGCAGCAAGGCTCTAGCGGGAGTACAAGAGACCCAGTACTTC
abundance: NA; d_gene: TRBD2; j_gene: TRBJ2-3; v_gene: TRBV7-3; CDR3aa: CASSSTTSGPDTQYF; CDR3nt: TGTGCCAGCAGCTCGACGACTAGCGGCCCCGATACGCAGTATTTT
abundance: NA; d_gene: NA; j_gene: TRBJ1-1; v_gene: TRBV6-5; CDR3aa: CASSYGGRLAEAFF; CDR3nt: TGTGCCAGCAGTTACGGAGGGAGACTCGCTGAAGCTTTCTTT
abundance: NA; d_gene: TRBD2; j_gene: TRBJ2-5; v_gene: TRBV24-1; CDR3aa: CATSDWPSGIGGPETQYF; CDR3nt: TGTGCCACCAGTGATTGGCCTAGCGGGATAGGAGGGCCAGAGACCCAGTACTTC
abundance: NA; d_gene: TRBD2; j_gene: TRBJ2-1; v_gene: TRBV9; CDR3aa: CASSVDRGGEQFF; CDR3nt: TGTGCCAGCAGCGTAGACCGCGGGGGTGAGCAGTTCTTC
abundance: NA; d_gene: NA; j_gene: TRBJ1-5; v_gene: TRBV28; CDR3aa: CATGPGNQPQHF; CDR3nt: TGTGCCACTGGGCCTGGCAATCAGCCCCAGCATTTT
abundance: NA; d_gene: NA; j_gene: TRBJ1-1; v_gene: TRBV5-1; CDR3aa: CASSNPGDTEAFF; CDR3nt: TGCGCCAGCAGCAATCCAGGGGACACTGAAGCTTTCTTT
abundance: NA; d_gene: TRBD2; j_gene: TRBJ2-5; v_gene: TRBV27; CDR3aa: CASSLSGTRPPSIETQYF; CDR3nt: TGTGCCAGCAGTTTATCTGGGACTAGGCCCCCTTCGATTGAGACCCAGTACTTC
abundance: NA; d_gene: TRBD2; j_gene: TRBJ2-7; v_gene: TRBV2; CDR3aa: CASKIRALAATYEQYF; CDR3nt: TGTGCCAGCAAAATCCGGGCACTAGCGGCTACCTACGAGCAGTACTTC
abundance: NA; d_gene: TRBD1; j_gene: TRBJ1-2; v_gene: TRBV28; CDR3aa: CASSPQGGGSVFNYGYTF; CDR3nt: TGTGCCAGCAGTCCACAGGGGGGAGGGTCCGTCTTTAACTATGGCTACACCTTC
abundance: once; d_gene: NA; j_gene: TRBJ2-7; v_gene: TRBV10-3; CDR3aa: CAIGSGGTYEQYF; CDR3nt: TGTGCCATCGGCTCAGGAGGTACCTACGAGCAGTACTTC